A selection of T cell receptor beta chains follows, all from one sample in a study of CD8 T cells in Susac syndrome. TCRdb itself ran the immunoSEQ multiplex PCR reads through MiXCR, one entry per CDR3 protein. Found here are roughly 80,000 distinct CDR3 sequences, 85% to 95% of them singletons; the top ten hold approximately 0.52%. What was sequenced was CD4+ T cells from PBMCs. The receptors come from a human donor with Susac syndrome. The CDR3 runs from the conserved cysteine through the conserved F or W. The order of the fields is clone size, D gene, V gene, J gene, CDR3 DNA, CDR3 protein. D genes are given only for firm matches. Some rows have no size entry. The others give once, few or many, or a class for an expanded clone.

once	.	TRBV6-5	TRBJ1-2	TGTGCCAGCAGTTATGACTTCGGGCGTGGCTACACCTTC	CASSYDFGRGYTF
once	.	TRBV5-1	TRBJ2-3	TGCGCCAGCAGCCCGACCTCTCTCCGGGGTGGCACAGATACGCAGTATTTT	CASSPTSLRGGTDTQYF
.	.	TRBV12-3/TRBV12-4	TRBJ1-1	TGTGCCAGCAGTTTATCCGCGAACACTGAAGCTTTCTTT	CASSLSANTEAFF
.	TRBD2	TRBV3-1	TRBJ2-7	TGTGCCAGCAGCCGGGGGGGCGAGCAGTACTTC	CASSRGGEQYF
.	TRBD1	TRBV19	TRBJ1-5	TGTGCCAGTAGTAACGACAGGGGGCACGGTCAGCCCCAGCATTTT	CASSNDRGHGQPQHF
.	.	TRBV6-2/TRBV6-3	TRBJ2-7	TGTGCCAGCGTCGGGCGGGGCCAGTCCTACGAGCAGTACTTC	CASVGRGQSYEQYF
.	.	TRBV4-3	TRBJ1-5	TGCGCCAGCAGCCAAGATAGTGGGGGGCGGCAGCCCCAGCATTTT	CASSQDSGGRQPQHF
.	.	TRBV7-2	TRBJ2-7	TGTGCCAGCAGCTTATCTGGGGGGAGTAGCTCCTACGAGCAGTACTTC	CASSLSGGSSSYEQYF
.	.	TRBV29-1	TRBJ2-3	TGCAGCGTTGACCAGCGGGCGAGCACAGATACGCAGTATTTT	CSVDQRASTDTQYF
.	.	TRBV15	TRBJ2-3	TGTGCCACCAGCAGAGAAGAGGGGGGTGTGGATACGCAGTATTTT	CATSREEGGVDTQYF
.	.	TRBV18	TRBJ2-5	TGTGCCAGCTCACCAGCGGAAGAGACCCAGTACTTC	CASSPAEETQYF
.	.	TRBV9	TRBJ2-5	TGTGCCAGCAGCGGGGGACAAGAGACCCAGTACTTC	CASSGGQETQYF
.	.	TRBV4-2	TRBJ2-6	TGTGCCAGCAGCCGTGAACAGCAATCTGGGGCCAACGTCCTGACTTTC	CASSREQQSGANVLTF
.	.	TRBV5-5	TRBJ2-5	TGTGCCAGCAGCTTGGCCGGGGGCAGGGAGGAGACCCAGTACTTC	CASSLAGGREETQYF
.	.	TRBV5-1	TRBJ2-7	TGCGCCAGCAGTGGCACCTCCTACGAGCAGTACTTC	CASSGTSYEQYF
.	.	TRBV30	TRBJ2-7	TGTGCCTGGAGTGCTCACTTGACGAGGGGTCTAAGGCGGTCCTACGAGCAGTACTTC	CAWSAHLTRGLRRSYEQYF
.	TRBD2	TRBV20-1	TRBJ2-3	TGCAGTTCCGCGGGGGGTAACACAGATACGCAGTATTTT	CSSAGGNTDTQYF
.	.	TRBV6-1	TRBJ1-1	TGTGCCAGCAGTGAAAGTCGGCACTCCACTGAAGCTTTCTTT	CASSESRHSTEAFF
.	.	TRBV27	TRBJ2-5	TGTGCCAGCATCGATCGTGAGACCCAGTACTTC	CASIDRETQYF
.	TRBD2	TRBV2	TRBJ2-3	TGTGCCACTGGGACTAGGGGATGGGATACGCAGTATTTT	CATGTRGWDTQYF
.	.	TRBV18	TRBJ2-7	TGTGCCAGCTCACCACTAGCAGGGCCCGCGGGGGAGCAGTACTTC	CASSPLAGPAGEQYF
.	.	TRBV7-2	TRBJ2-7	TGTGCCAGCAGCTCCCTTACAGGATCCTACGAGCAGTACTTC	CASSSLTGSYEQYF
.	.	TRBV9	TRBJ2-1	TGTGCCAGCAGCGTATCCCCCGGAGGGGGCAAATTTTACAATGAGCAGTTCTTC	CASSVSPGGGKFYNEQFF
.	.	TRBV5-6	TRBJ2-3	TGTGCCAGCAGCTTCGGCGCGAGCACAGATACGCAGTATTTT	CASSFGASTDTQYF
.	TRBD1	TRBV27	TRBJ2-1	TGTGCCAGCAGTTTAATTGGTTTGGGGACAGGGGATAATGAGCAGTTCTTC	CASSLIGLGTGDNEQFF
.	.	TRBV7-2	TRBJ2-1	TGTGCCAGCAGCCCCCGACCGGACAATGAGCAGTTCTTC	CASSPRPDNEQFF
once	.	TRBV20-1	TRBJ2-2	TGCAGTGCTAGAGCCGGCAATCCGAACACCGGGGAGCTGTTTTTT	CSARAGNPNTGELFF
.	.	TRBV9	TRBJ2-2	TGTGCCAGCAGCGTTACTAGCACCGGGGAGCTGTTTTTT	CASSVTSTGELFF
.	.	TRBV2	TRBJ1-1	TGTGCCAGCAGTGTTGTCTCAGCAACGAACACTGAAGCTTTCTTT	CASSVVSATNTEAFF
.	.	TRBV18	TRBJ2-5	TGTGCCAGCTCACCGGAAGTAAGACGGCAGGGTGCAGAGACCCAGTACTTC	CASSPEVRRQGAETQYF
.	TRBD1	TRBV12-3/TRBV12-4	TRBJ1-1	TGTGCCAGCAGTTTTGGACAGGGGAAAGCTTTCTTT	CASSFGQGKAFF
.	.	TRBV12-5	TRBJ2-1	TGTGCTAGTGGTTTGGTACTTACCTACAATGAGCAGTTCTTC	CASGLVLTYNEQFF
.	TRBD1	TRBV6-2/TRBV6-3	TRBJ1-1	TGTGCCAGCAGTTCGGCCGGGACAGGAGGAACTGAAGCTTTCTTT	CASSSAGTGGTEAFF
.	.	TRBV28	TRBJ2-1	TGTGCCAGCATCCAAAGTCCTCCATTAAATGAGCAGTTCTTC	CASIQSPPLNEQFF
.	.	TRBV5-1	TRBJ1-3	TGCGCCAGCAGCGTGTCCAACCCTCCTGGAAACACCATATATTTT	CASSVSNPPGNTIYF
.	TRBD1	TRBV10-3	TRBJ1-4	TGTGCCATCAGGCCTGGACAGGGGCAACTGTTTTTT	CAIRPGQGQLFF
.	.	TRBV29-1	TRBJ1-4	TGCAGCGTTGGTCTCGGCAGTGAAAAACTGTTTTTT	CSVGLGSEKLFF
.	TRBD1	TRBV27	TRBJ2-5	TGTGCCAGCAGGCGACAGGGCCAAGAGACCCAGTACTTC	CASRRQGQETQYF
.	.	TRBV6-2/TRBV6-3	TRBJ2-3	TGTGCCAGCAGTGTAGGAGATACGCAGTATTTT	CASSVGDTQYF
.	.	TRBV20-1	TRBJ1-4	TGCAGTGCTAGCCAACCAGCGAATGAAAAACTGTTTTTT	CSASQPANEKLFF
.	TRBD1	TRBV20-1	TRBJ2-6	TGCAGTGCTAGTATGACCGCCGGACAGGGTCAGTCTGGGGCCAACGTCCTGACTTTC	CSASMTAGQGQSGANVLTF
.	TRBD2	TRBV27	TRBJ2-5	TGTGCCAGCAGTTTGGGACTAACCCAAGAGACCCAGTACTTC	CASSLGLTQETQYF
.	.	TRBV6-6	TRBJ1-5	TGTGCCAGCTCCGCTTTAGGCAATCAGCCCCAGCATTTT	CASSALGNQPQHF
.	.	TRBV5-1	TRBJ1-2	TGCGCCAGCAGAGAAGTGGGGGCATATGGCTACACCTTC	CASREVGAYGYTF
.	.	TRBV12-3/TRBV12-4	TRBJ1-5	TGTGCCAGCAGTTTACAGGGTAACTTGGGCAATCAGCCCCAGCATTTT	CASSLQGNLGNQPQHF
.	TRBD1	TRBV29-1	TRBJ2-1	TGCAGCGCCGGGACAGGGGTGGGCAATGAGCAGTTCTTC	CSAGTGVGNEQFF
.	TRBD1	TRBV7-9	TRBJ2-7	TGTGCCAGCGGGTCGACAGGGGGCACCTTAGGGCAGTACTTC	CASGSTGGTLGQYF
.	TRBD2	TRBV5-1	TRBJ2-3	TGCGCCAGCAGATACGGACTAGCGGGGGTGGCAGATACGCAGTATTTT	CASRYGLAGVADTQYF
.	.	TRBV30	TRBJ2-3	TGTGCCTGGAGTAAAGGGTCAGATACGCAGTATTTT	CAWSKGSDTQYF
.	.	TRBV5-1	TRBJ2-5	TGCGCCAGCAGCCGTCGGGCAGGGGACCAAGAGACCCAGTACTTC	CASSRRAGDQETQYF